This T cell receptor (beta chain) was recovered during a study of T cells expressing NK-cell markers. Looking at the study overall: The TCR beta repertoires originated in sorted CD3+CD56+NKG2C+, CD3+CD56+NKG2C- and CD3+CD56-NKG2C+ T cells. Study-wide results and limits: Of the CD8+ T cell pool in 5 to 7 donors, roughly 1.0-7.5% was accounted for by dominant NKG2C+ clonotypes.

TCRdb reanalyzed the 5' RACE reads and collapses them to one entry per CDR3 protein, without DNA. This table holds some 450,000 distinct CDR3 sequences. In germline, CDR1 is MNHNS, CDR2 SASEGT. This CDR3 comprises 15 residues. Notes on this clonotype: Its antigen remains unknown.

The receptor comes from a woman between 18 and 70 years old in good health. Sequences were obtained from blood T cells: a sorted CD56 or NKG2C T cell subset, CD4+ or CD8+ T cells, or bulk PBMC T cells (not recorded which). V gene TRBV6-1 combines with J gene TRBJ1-3. CDR3 residues: CASSVPGNSGNTIYF.